This T cell receptor beta chain was obtained from a study of cytomegalovirus exposure and HLA in healthy donors. Study results and caveats: Researchers reported that a few CMV-associated chains were confirmed in vitro as CMV antigen-specific. While the bulk of TCR sequences proved rare, some public TCRs turned up in many donors. The TCR clusters that emerged in the first cohort tended, a later analysis found, to co-occur in the 120 or so validation repertoires. The study designated 150 or so TCR beta chains cytomegalovirus-associated.

Germline loops: CDR1 MNHEY, CDR2 SVGAGI. The CDR3 runs 14 residues. V was trimmed by 2 bases and J by 2 bases, leaving 10 bases between them. This clone has a single count. Its antigen is currently unknown. Libraries were prepared by immunoSEQ multiplex PCR; TCRdb keeps only in-frame clonotypes and omits some of them. The data hold about 56,000 clones, with approximately 93% observed a single time. What was sequenced was PBMCs. The clonotype was recovered from a woman between 18 and 30 years old in good health and CMV-seropositive. The chain is built from TRBV6-5 and TRBJ2-7; no clear D gene. The CDR3 region has the DNA TGTGCCAGCAGTTACAGGTCAACTACCTACGAGCAGTACTTC. Translation gives CASSYRSTTYEQYF.